This T cell receptor beta chain was sequenced in a study of human T cells and chemical hapten exposure. Stated time point: patch test 3, about 24 weeks after DPC sensitization. Sample treatment: therapeutic diphenylcyclopropenone sensitization with weekly scalp DPC. J was trimmed by 6 bases and V by 4 bases; bases with no gene match: 14. This CDR3 has 17 residues. Germline CDR1 is SEHNR and CDR2 is FQNEAQ (reference sequence). This clonotype occurred many times. TCRdb reprocessed the RACE reads with MiXCR, giving one entry per CDR3 protein. The sample holds about 76,000 distinct CDR3 sequences, under 15% seen once.

The gene calls are TRBV7-9 and TRBJ2-3; 9 bases agree with TRBD2. Material: whole blood, obtained in connection with sensitization to the hapten diphenylcyclopropenone (DPC). This receptor was obtained from a woman in her forties or fifties with alopecia areata. Some clones in this sample may be carry-over from other donors' samples. CDR3 coding DNA: TGTGCCAGCAGCTCCACCCCCCCGGGACTAGCAGCCGATACGCAGTATTTT. Its translation is CASSSTPPGLAADTQYF.